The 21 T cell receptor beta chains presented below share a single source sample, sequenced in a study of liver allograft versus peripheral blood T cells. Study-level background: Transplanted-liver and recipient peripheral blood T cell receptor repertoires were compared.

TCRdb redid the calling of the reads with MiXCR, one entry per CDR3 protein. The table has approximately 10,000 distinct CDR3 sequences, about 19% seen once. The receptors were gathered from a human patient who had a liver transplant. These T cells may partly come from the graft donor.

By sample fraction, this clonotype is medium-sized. CDR3 sequence reads: CSVERGTYNEQFF. The CDR3 DNA reads TGCAGCGTTGAAAGGGGGACCTACAATGAGCAGTTCTTC. This chain uses TRBV29-1 with TRBJ2-1, with a possible D match to TRBD1 (6 bases). The V and J ends lost 2 bases and 2 bases respectively, with 7 bases between them. The CDR3 contains 13 residues. The germline gives CDR1 SQVTM, CDR2 ANQGSEA.

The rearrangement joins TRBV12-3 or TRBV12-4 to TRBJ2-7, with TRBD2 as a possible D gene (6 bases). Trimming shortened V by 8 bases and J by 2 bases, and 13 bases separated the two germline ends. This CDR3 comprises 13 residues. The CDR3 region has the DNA TGTGCCAGCTCATGGACGGGAGCCTACGAGCAGTACTTC. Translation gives CASSWTGAYEQYF.

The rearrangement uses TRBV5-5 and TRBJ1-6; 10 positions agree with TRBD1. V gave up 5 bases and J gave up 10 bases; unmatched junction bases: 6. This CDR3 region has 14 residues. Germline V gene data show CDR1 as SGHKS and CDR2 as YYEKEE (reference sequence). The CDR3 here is CASRRDRGSSPLHF. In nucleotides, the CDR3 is TGTGCCAGCAGGCGGGACAGGGGCTCGTCACCCCTCCACTTT. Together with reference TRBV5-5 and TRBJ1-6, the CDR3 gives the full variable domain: DAGVTQSPTHLIKTRGQQVTLRCSPISGHKSVSWYQQVLGQGPQFIFQYYEKEERGRGNFPDRFSARQFPNYSSELNVNALLLGDSALYLCASRRDRGSSPLHFGNGTRLTVT.

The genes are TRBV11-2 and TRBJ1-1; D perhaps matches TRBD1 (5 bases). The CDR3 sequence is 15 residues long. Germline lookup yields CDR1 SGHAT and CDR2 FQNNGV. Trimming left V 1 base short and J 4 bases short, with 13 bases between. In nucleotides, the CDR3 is TGTGCCAGCAGCTTAGTTGGGGGTTCGGCCACTGAAGCTTTCTTT. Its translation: CASSLVGGSATEAFF.

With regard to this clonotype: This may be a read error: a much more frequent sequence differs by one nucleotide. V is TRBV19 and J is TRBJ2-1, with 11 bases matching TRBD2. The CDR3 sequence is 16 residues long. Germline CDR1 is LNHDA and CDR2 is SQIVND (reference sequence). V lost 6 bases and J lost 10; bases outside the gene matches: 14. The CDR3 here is CASSPLGLAGSYEQFF. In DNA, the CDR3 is TGTGCCAGTAGCCCCCTCGGACTAGCGGGCTCCTACGAGCAGTTCTTC.

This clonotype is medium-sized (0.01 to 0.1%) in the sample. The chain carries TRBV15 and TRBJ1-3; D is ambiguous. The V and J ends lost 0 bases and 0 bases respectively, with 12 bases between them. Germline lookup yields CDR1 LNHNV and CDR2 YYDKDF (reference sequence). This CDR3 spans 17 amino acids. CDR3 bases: TGTGCCACCAGCAGAGATCAAGGCATTTCCTCTGGAAACACCATATATTTT. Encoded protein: CATSRDQGISSGNTIYF.

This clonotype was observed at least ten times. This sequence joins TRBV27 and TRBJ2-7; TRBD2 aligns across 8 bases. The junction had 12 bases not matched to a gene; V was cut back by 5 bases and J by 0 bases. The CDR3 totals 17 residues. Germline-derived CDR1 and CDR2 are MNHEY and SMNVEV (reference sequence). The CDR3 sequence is CASSPGRGFVSSYEQYF. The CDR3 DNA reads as TGTGCCAGCAGTCCCGGGAGGGGTTTCGTTAGCTCCTACGAGCAGTACTTC.

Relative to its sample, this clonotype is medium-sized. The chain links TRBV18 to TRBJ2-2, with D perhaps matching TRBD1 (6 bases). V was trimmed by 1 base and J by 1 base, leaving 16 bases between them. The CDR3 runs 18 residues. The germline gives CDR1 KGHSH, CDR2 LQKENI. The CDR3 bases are TGTGCCAGCTCACCACAACATTCCGGGACACTGAACACCGGGGAGCTGTTTTTT. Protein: CASSPQHSGTLNTGELFF. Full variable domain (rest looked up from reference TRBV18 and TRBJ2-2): NAGVMQNPRHLVRRRGQEARLRCSPMKGHSHVYWYRQLPEEGLKFMVYLQKENIIDESGMPKERFSAEFPKEGPSILRIQQVVRGDSAAYFCASSPQHSGTLNTGELFFGEGSRLTVL.

The CDR3 bases are TGTGCCACCAGCAGGGGGGGCCTAGAGACCCAGTACTTC. It translates to CATSRGGLETQYF. The rearrangement joins TRBV15 to TRBJ2-5, with D perhaps matching TRBD1 or TRBD2 (6 bases each). This CDR3 region has 13 residues. With 3 bases removed from V and 4 bases from J, the gap between germline ends came to 9 bases. Germline assignment: CDR1 LNHNV and CDR2 YYDKDF (reference sequence).

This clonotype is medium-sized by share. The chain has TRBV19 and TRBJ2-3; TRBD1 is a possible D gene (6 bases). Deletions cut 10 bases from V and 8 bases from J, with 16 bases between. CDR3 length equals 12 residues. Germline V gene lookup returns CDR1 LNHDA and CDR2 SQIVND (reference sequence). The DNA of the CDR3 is TGTGCCACCCAGGGGCAGCCGAGTACGCAGTATTTT. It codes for CATQGQPSTQYF. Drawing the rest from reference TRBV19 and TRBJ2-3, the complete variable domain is DGGITQSPKYLFRKEGQNVTLSCEQNLNHDAMYWYRQDPGQGLRLIYYSQIVNDFQKGDIAEGYSVSREKKESFPLTVTSAQKNPTAFYLCATQGQPSTQYFGPGTRLTVL.

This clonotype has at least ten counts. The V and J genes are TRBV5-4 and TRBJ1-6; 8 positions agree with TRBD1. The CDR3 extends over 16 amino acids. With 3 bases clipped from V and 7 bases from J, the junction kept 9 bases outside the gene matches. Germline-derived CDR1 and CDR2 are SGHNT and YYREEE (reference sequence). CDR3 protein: CASSSDRGIENSPLHF. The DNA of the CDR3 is TGTGCCAGCAGCTCCGACAGGGGAATTGAGAATTCACCCCTCCACTTT.

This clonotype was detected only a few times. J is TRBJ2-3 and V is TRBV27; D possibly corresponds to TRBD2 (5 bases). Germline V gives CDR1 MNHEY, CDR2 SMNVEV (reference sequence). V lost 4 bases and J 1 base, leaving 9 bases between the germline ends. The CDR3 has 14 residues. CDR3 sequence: CASSSTRGTDTQYF. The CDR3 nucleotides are TGTGCCAGCAGTTCAACTAGGGGCACAGATACGCAGTATTTT.

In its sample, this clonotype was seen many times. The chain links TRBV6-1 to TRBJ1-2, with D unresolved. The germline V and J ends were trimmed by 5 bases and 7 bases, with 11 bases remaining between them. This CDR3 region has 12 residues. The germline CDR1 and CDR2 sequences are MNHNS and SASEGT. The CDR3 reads CASSPSRGGYTF. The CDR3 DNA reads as TGTGCCAGCAGTCCTAGTCGGGGTGGCTACACCTTC.

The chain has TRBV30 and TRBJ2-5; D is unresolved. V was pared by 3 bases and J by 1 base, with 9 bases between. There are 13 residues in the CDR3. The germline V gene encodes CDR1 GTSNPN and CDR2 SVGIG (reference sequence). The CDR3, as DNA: TGTGCCTGGAGCCTTCGGACCCAAGAGACCCAGTACTTC. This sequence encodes CAWSLRTQETQYF.

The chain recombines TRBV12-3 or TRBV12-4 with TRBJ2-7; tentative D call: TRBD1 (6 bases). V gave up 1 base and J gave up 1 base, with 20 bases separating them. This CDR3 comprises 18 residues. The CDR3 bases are TGTGCCAGCAGTTTAGGAGGGTTCGGAGGACAGTTATCCTACGAGCAGTACTTC. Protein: CASSLGGFGGQLSYEQYF.

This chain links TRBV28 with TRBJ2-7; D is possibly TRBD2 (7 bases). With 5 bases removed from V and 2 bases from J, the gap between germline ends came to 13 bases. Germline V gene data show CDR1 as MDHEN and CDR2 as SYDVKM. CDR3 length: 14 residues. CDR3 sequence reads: CASSPPGGAYEQYF. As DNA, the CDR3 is TGTGCCAGCAGTCCTCCGGGGGGCGCCTACGAGCAGTACTTC.

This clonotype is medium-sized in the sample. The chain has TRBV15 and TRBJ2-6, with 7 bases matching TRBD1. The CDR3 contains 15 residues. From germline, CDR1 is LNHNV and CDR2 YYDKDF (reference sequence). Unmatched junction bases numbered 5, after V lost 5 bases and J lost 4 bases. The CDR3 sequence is CATSYRGRGANVLTF. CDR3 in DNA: TGTGCCACCAGCTACAGGGGAAGAGGGGCCAACGTCCTGACTTTC.

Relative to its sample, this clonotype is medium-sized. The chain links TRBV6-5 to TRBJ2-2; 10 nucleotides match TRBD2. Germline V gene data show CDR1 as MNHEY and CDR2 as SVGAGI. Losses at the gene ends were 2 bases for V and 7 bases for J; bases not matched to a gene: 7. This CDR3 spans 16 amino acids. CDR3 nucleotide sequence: TGTGCCAGCAGTTACGGAGCGGGAGGGGGGGGCGGGGAGCTGTTTTTT. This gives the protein CASSYGAGGGGGELFF.

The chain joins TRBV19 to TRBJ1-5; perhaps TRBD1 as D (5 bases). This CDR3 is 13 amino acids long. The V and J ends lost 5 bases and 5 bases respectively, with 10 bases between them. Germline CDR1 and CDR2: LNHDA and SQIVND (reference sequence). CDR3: CASSSREYQPQHF. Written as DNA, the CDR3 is TGTGCCAGTAGTTCCAGGGAATATCAGCCCCAGCATTTT.

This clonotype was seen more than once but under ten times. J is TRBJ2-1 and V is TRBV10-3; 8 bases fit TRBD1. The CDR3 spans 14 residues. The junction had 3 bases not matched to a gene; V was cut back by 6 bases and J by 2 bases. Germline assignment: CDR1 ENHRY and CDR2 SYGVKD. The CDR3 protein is CAIRDREPYNEQFF. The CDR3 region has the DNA TGTGCCATCAGGGACAGGGAACCCTACAATGAGCAGTTCTTC.

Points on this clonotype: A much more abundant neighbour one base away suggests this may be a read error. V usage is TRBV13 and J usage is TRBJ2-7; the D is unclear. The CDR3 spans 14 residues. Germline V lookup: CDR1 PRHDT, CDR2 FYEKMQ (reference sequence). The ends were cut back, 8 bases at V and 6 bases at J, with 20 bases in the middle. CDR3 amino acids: CASRKWGRTTEQYF. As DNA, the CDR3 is TGTGCCAGCCGAAAGTGGGGTCGCACGACCGAGCAGTACTTC.